The 26 T cell receptor beta chains in this list originate from one sample, sequenced in a study of T-cell reconstitution after alpha-beta-depleted transplantation in children. Preparation of the TCRbeta library was carried out with unique molecular identifiers. Each CDR3 protein is one row after TCRdb ran MiXCR on the PCR reads. The repertoire holds around 960,000 distinct CDR3 sequences, with 25% to 30% as singletons. Specimen: PBMCs, mostly from graft donor cells, collected 360 days after TCRalphabeta/CD19-depleted stem cell transplant. The receptors originated from a boy under three years old who had a stem cell transplant for SCID, so the T cells may come from the graft donor.

The genes are TRBV4-1 and TRBJ2-7, with D perhaps TRBD1 (5 bases). The CDR3 is 15 amino acids. Trimming stripped 3 bases from V and 1 base from J, with 13 bases between. Germline CDR1 reads MGHRA; CDR2 reads YSYEKL. Here the CDR3 DNA reads TGCGCCAGCAGCCAGGCAGGGTCCTGGTCCTACGAGCAGTACTTC. Translation gives CASSQAGSWSYEQYF.

The rearrangement uses TRBV25-1 and TRBJ1-5; D might be TRBD1 (6 bases). Trimming stripped 3 bases from V and 3 bases from J, with 12 bases between. The CDR3 loop spans 15 amino acids. The germline gives CDR1 MGHDK, CDR2 SYGVNS. Here the CDR3 DNA reads TGTGCCAGCAGTGAGTCCAGGGGTCCCAATCAGCCCCAGCATTTT. It yields the protein CASSESRGPNQPQHF.

V and J are TRBV7-2 and TRBJ2-2, with D uncertain. CDR3 size: 16 residues. Trimming cost V 5 bases and J 5 bases, with 18 bases left between them. The germline V gene encodes CDR1 SGHTA and CDR2 FQGNSA. The chain's CDR3 is CASSPITGYLTGELFF. The CDR3 DNA sequence: TGTGCCAGCAGCCCAATTACCGGCTACCTGACCGGGGAGCTGTTTTTT.

The chain carries TRBV9 and TRBJ2-7; 7 nucleotides align to TRBD1. The J segment lost 2 bases and the V segment lost 3 bases, leaving 5 bases of the junction unmatched. The CDR3 is 14 residues long. The V gene's germline CDR1 is SGDLS and CDR2 YYNGEE. DNA of the CDR3: TGTGCCAGCAGCGAGGGGGCCCTCGCCTACGAGCAGTACTTC. Amino acid sequence: CASSEGALAYEQYF. The entire variable domain, with the rest obtained from reference TRBV9 and TRBJ2-7, is as follows: DSGVTQTPKHLITATGQRVTLRCSPRSGDLSVYWYQQSLDQGLQFLIQYYNGEERAKGNILERFSAQQFPDLHSELNLSSLELGDSALYFCASSEGALAYEQYFGPGTRLTVT.

This chain connects TRBV5-1 to TRBJ2-1; tentatively, D is TRBD1 or TRBD2 (5 bases each). Looked up from germline, CDR1 is SGHRS and CDR2 is YFSETQ. The CDR3 sequence is 14 residues long. V was clipped by 4 bases and J by 5 bases, with 13 bases between them. In DNA, the CDR3 is TGCGCCAGCAGCCCGTGGGGGTTTAACAATGAGCAGTTCTTC. Encoded protein: CASSPWGFNNEQFF.

This clonotype has just a few counts. The gene calls are TRBV5-1 and TRBJ2-7; D could derive from TRBD1 or TRBD2 (5 bases each). CDR3 length: 11 amino acids. The germline V gene has CDR1 SGHRS and CDR2 YFSETQ. V lost 8 bases to trimming and J lost 6 bases, with 12 bases between them. CDR3: CASRKGTEQYF. The CDR3 coding sequence is TGCGCCAGTAGGAAGGGGACCGAGCAGTACTTC. The variable domain in full, with the rest retrieved from reference TRBV5-1 and TRBJ2-7, is KAGVTQTPRYLIKTRGQQVTLSCSPISGHRSVSWYQQTPGQGLQFLFEYFSETQRNKGNFPGRFSGRQFSNSRSEMNVSTLELGDSALYLCASRKGTEQYFGPGTRLTVT.

J is TRBJ1-1 and V is TRBV5-1; D gene uncertain. The CDR3 has 15 amino acids. Germline lookup yields CDR1 SGHRS and CDR2 YFSETQ. The V gene lost 0 bases and the J gene lost 1 base, with 10 bases spanning the gap. CDR3 nucleotides: TGCGCCAGCAGCTTGGGACCACTCGGGAACACTGAAGCTTTCTTT. Translation gives CASSLGPLGNTEAFF.

The gene calls are TRBV6-1 and TRBJ1-5, with a weak D call TRBD1 (6 bases). This CDR3 comprises 13 residues. Trimming removed 7 bases from V and 4 bases from J, with 11 bases in between. Germline assignment: CDR1 MNHNS and CDR2 SASEGT. DNA for the CDR3: TGTGCCAGCAAGGCAGGGGCAAATCAGCCCCAGCATTTT. Its translation: CASKAGANQPQHF.

The chain employs TRBV12-3 or TRBV12-4 and TRBJ1-2, with D possibly matching TRBD1 (5 bases). V was clipped by 3 bases and J by 4 bases, with 12 bases between them. The CDR3 contains 14 residues. CDR3 coding DNA: TGTGCCAGCAGTTTTTTGTATGGGGCCTATGGCTACACCTTC. This gives the protein CASSFLYGAYGYTF.

This clonotype was seen a handful of times. The chain carries TRBV4-2 and TRBJ2-5; no clear D gene. The CDR3 consists of 15 residues. Per the germline V gene, CDR1 is LGHNA and CDR2 is YNFKEQ. Trimming pared 3 bases from V and 5 bases from J, leaving 16 bases between. The CDR3 DNA is TGTGCCAGCAGCCATTCGGCGAGTATTAAGGAGACCCAGTACTTC. Translating gives CASSHSASIKETQYF.

The sample holds many counts of this clonotype. The chain links TRBV5-1 to TRBJ1-4; D is undetermined. Trimming cost V 3 bases and J 6 bases, with 12 bases left between them. CDR3 size: 14 residues. Germline loops: CDR1 SGHRS, CDR2 YFSETQ. In nucleotides, the CDR3 is TGCGCCAGCAGCTGGGGAGCGGGTCATGAAAAACTGTTTTTT. Translation gives CASSWGAGHEKLFF. The full variable domain, its missing parts supplied by reference TRBV5-1 and TRBJ1-4, is KAGVTQTPRYLIKTRGQQVTLSCSPISGHRSVSWYQQTPGQGLQFLFEYFSETQRNKGNFPGRFSGRQFSNSRSEMNVSTLELGDSALYLCASSWGAGHEKLFFGSGTQLSVL.

The chain couples TRBV3-1 to TRBJ2-3; no firm D call. The ends were cut back, 2 bases at V and 2 bases at J, with 8 bases in the middle. Germline V gene data show CDR1 as LGHDT and CDR2 as YNNKEL (reference sequence). The CDR3 runs to 14 residues. CDR3: CASSQFYATDTQYF. The CDR3 DNA is TGTGCCAGCAGCCAATTTTATGCCACAGATACGCAGTATTTT.

This clonotype was detected ten times or more. This rearrangement joins TRBV6-1 to TRBJ1-3; D unclear. The CDR3 has 14 residues. The V gene lost 8 bases and the J gene lost 2 bases, with 13 bases spanning the gap. Germline loops: CDR1 MNHNS, CDR2 SASEGT. The CDR3 DNA is TGTGCCAGCTCCCGAACCGGTGCTGGAAACACCATATATTTT. It encodes CASSRTGAGNTIYF.

The CDR3 nucleotides are TGCAGTGCTATTTATTACTTGACTAGCGCCAGCTCCTACGAGCAGTACTTC. It codes for CSAIYYLTSASSYEQYF. This chain joins TRBV20-1 and TRBJ2-7; the match to TRBD2 covers 8 bases. CDR3 length: 17 amino acids. Germline V CDR1 and CDR2: DFQATT, SNEGSKA (reference sequence). Unmatched junction bases numbered 14, after V lost 4 bases and J lost 0 bases.

The J gene is TRBJ1-2, the V gene TRBV7-9, with unresolved D. V gave up 1 base and J gave up 4 bases, with 10 bases separating them. This CDR3 has 14 amino acids. The germline V gene encodes CDR1 SEHNR and CDR2 FQNEAQ (reference sequence). CDR3 protein: CASSLGGRRYGYTF. The CDR3 coding sequence is TGTGCCAGCAGCTTAGGTGGCAGGCGCTATGGCTACACCTTC. The whole variable domain, remainder taken from reference TRBV7-9 and TRBJ1-2, is DTGVSQNPRHKITKRGQNVTFRCDPISEHNRLYWYRQTLGQGPEFLTYFQNEAQLEKSRLLSDRFSAERPKGSFSTLEIQRTEQGDSAMYLCASSLGGRRYGYTFGSGTRLTVV.

The J gene is TRBJ2-3, the V gene TRBV5-6; possibly TRBD2 for D (7 bases). With 1 base removed from V and 6 bases from J, the gap between germline ends came to 12 bases. The CDR3 extends over 14 amino acids. The germline gives CDR1 SGHDT, CDR2 YYEEEE. CDR3 nucleotide sequence: TGTGCCAGCAGCTTGACGGGGGGCCTCGATACGCAGTATTTT. This encodes CASSLTGGLDTQYF.

This clonotype was observed a handful of times. This sequence joins TRBV20-1 and TRBJ2-7, with TRBD2 matching 9 bases. CDR3 length: 15 amino acids. After removal of 5 bases from V and 2 bases from J, the junction contained 10 bases not matched to a gene. The V gene's germline CDR1 is DFQATT and CDR2 SNEGSKA (reference sequence). The CDR3 DNA sequence: TGCAGTGCTCTCTACCGGGTAGCGGGGGCCTACGAGCAGTACTTC. This gives the protein CSALYRVAGAYEQYF.

The chain is built from TRBV6-5 and TRBJ2-1, with TRBD2 matching 8 bases. J was trimmed by 4 bases and V by 2 bases; bases with no gene match: 4. The germline gives CDR1 MNHEY, CDR2 SVGAGI. This CDR3 contains 15 residues. The CDR3 DNA reads TGTGCCAGCAGTTACGACGGGGGGGCTTACAATGAGCAGTTCTTC. It yields the protein CASSYDGGAYNEQFF.

The rearrangement uses TRBV3-1 and TRBJ1-5; D is possibly TRBD1 (6 bases). This CDR3 comprises 15 residues. V was clipped by 4 bases and J by 3 bases, with 13 bases between them. Germline CDR1 is LGHDT and CDR2 is YNNKEL (reference sequence). The CDR3 sequence is CASSPMGGANQPQHF. The CDR3 coding sequence is TGTGCCAGCAGCCCTATGGGGGGGGCCAATCAGCCCCAGCATTTT.

In its sample, this clonotype was seen a few times. This rearrangement joins TRBV12-3 or TRBV12-4 to TRBJ1-1; D remains unclear. V was pared by 7 bases and J by 0 bases, with 21 bases between. The CDR3 has 17 amino acids. The CDR3 spells CASIPPPSGRVNTEAFF. DNA of the CDR3: TGTGCCAGCATCCCCCCTCCCTCAGGAAGGGTGAACACTGAAGCTTTCTTT.

The V gene is TRBV23-1, the J gene TRBJ1-5; 10 nucleotides align to TRBD1. TRBV23-1 is given ORF status, its function remaining uncertain. V shed 0 bases and J 5 bases; nucleotides not matched to a gene: 4. The CDR3 has 16 residues. DNA of the CDR3: TGCGCCAGCAGTCAATCGGCCGGGACAGGGGATCAGCCCCAGCATTTT. It specifies CASSQSAGTGDQPQHF.

V gene TRBV11-1 combines with J gene TRBJ1-1, with 9 bases that match TRBD1. The CDR3 is 18 amino acids. Germline values: CDR1 SGHAT, CDR2 FQDESV (reference sequence). V shed 1 base, J shed 6 bases, and the junction held 15 bases outside the gene matches. DNA of the CDR3: TGTGCCAGCAGCTTAGGCGTCTTGTGGGGACAGGGTCTATCTGAAGCTTTCTTT. This translates into CASSLGVLWGQGLSEAFF.

The V gene is TRBV5-1, the J gene TRBJ1-1; 7 bases match TRBD1. The germline V gene has CDR1 SGHRS and CDR2 YFSETQ. The CDR3 length is 15 residues. The V gene end was trimmed by 4 bases and the J gene end by 2 bases; junction bases not matched to a gene: 8. Written as DNA, the CDR3 is TGCGCCAGCAGCATGACGACAGGGCAAAACACTGAAGCTTTCTTT. It specifies CASSMTTGQNTEAFF. The full variable domain, in which reference TRBV5-1 and TRBJ1-1 provide the parts outside the CDR3, is KAGVTQTPRYLIKTRGQQVTLSCSPISGHRSVSWYQQTPGQGLQFLFEYFSETQRNKGNFPGRFSGRQFSNSRSEMNVSTLELGDSALYLCASSMTTGQNTEAFFGQGTRLTVV.

The chain joins TRBV24-1 to TRBJ2-3; 12 bases align to TRBD2. The germline V gene encodes CDR1 KGHDR and CDR2 SFDVKD. With 0 bases clipped from V and 0 bases from J, the junction kept 18 bases outside the gene matches. The CDR3 loop spans 23 amino acids. CDR3 in DNA: TGTGCCACCAGTGATTTGCGAGGACTAGCGGGGCAAATACTAAGCTCTAGCACAGATACGCAGTATTTT. It encodes CATSDLRGLAGQILSSSTDTQYF.

The chain recombines TRBV6-2 or TRBV6-3 with TRBJ2-1, with TRBD2 identical over 7 bases. The CDR3 runs to 14 residues. CDR1 is MNHEY, CDR2 SVGEGT, per germline. Trimming cost V 5 bases and J 0 bases; bases outside gene matches: 1. Written as DNA, the CDR3 is TGTGCCAGCAGTAGGACTAGCTCCTACAATGAGCAGTTCTTC. Translating it yields CASSRTSSYNEQFF.

The rearrangement joins TRBV5-1 to TRBJ2-2; D is undetermined. The CDR3 sequence is 13 residues long. V lost 0 bases and J 4 bases, leaving 4 bases between the germline ends. Germline V lookup: CDR1 SGHRS, CDR2 YFSETQ. The CDR3 is CASSLDPTGELFF. The CDR3, as DNA: TGCGCCAGCAGCTTGGATCCCACCGGGGAGCTGTTTTTT. Together with reference TRBV5-1 and TRBJ2-2, the CDR3 gives the full variable domain: KAGVTQTPRYLIKTRGQQVTLSCSPISGHRSVSWYQQTPGQGLQFLFEYFSETQRNKGNFPGRFSGRQFSNSRSEMNVSTLELGDSALYLCASSLDPTGELFFGEGSRLTVL.